This T cell receptor beta chain was identified during a study of chemoradiotherapy in HPV16-positive cancers. Across the whole study: Functional T-cell assays on two HPV16-positive patients' cells defined candidate HPV-specific clones and common TCR motifs.

Repertoires were sampled repeatedly during chemoradiotherapy. Remarks on this clone: No antigen is known for it.

The CDR3 is 16 residues long. Trimming cost V 6 bases and J 4 bases; bases outside gene matches: 10. Per germline, CDR1 SNHLY and CDR2 FYNNEI. General study points: The functional HPV-specific definition rests on just a couple of HPV16-positive patients. Candidate HPV-specific clones and E7-related TCR motifs grew in tumor during treatment.

Data came from immunoSEQ multiplex PCR; TCRdb stores just in-frame clones and leaves some out. The repertoire consists of 20,000 to 25,000 clones, with roughly 87% occurring once and the leading ten covering 4.5%. The TCR sequence derives from a human donor with HPV-associated anogenital cancer. The rearrangement uses TRBV2 and TRBJ2-1, with TRBD2 identical over 9 bases. The specimen comprised blood, sampled from a patient who underwent chemoradiotherapy. In nucleotides, the CDR3 is TGTGCCAGCAGCCCTTTTAGCGGGGGCCGATACAATGAGCAGTTCTTC. It specifies CASSPFSGGRYNEQFF.